A selection of T cell receptor beta chains follows, all from one sample in a study of shared clonotypes between healthy human individuals. The table came from immunoSEQ multiplex PCR; TCRdb's copy has only in-frame clones and leaves some out. The table records about 1,800,000 clones, around 96% of them present only once. Sequencing was done on a sample of naive CD8+ T cells sorted from blood. These receptors originate from a man younger than 30 in good health. Each CDR3 is given with its conserved first and last residue. Fields, in order: D gene, V gene, clone size, CDR3 length, J gene, CDR3 DNA, CDR3 protein. D genes are given only for firm matches. Size tells how often a clone was seen (once, few, many) or the class of an expanded clone, and some rows leave it out.

d_gene: TRBD2
v_gene: TRBV30
abundance: NA
len: 15
j_gene: TRBJ2-1
CDR3nt: TGTGCCTGGAAAGAGGCTAGCGGGAGTGGATATGAGCAGTTCTTC
CDR3aa: CAWKEASGSGYEQFF

d_gene: TRBD2
v_gene: TRBV4-1
abundance: NA
len: 15
j_gene: TRBJ2-1
CDR3nt: TGCGCCAGCAGCGTACTAGCGGGGAGCTACAATGAGCAGTTCTTC
CDR3aa: CASSVLAGSYNEQFF

d_gene: TRBD2
v_gene: TRBV10-3
abundance: NA
len: 14
j_gene: TRBJ2-5
CDR3nt: TGTGCCATCAGTCCGGGAGGTCTAACGGAGACCCAGTACTTC
CDR3aa: CAISPGGLTETQYF

d_gene: TRBD2
v_gene: TRBV4-3
abundance: NA
len: 15
j_gene: TRBJ2-4
CDR3nt: TGCGCCAGCATAGGACTAGCGGGCAGTTCCAACATTCAGTACTTC
CDR3aa: CASIGLAGSSNIQYF

d_gene: TRBD2
v_gene: TRBV6-6
abundance: NA
len: 15
j_gene: TRBJ2-3
CDR3nt: TGTGCCAGCAGTCAGGGGACTAGCGGCACAGATACGCAGTATTTT
CDR3aa: CASSQGTSGTDTQYF

d_gene: NA
v_gene: TRBV7-9
abundance: NA
len: 13
j_gene: TRBJ1-1
CDR3nt: TGTGCCAGCAGCTTTGAGTCGAACACTGAAGCTTTCTTT
CDR3aa: CASSFESNTEAFF

d_gene: NA
v_gene: TRBV4-1
abundance: NA
len: 13
j_gene: TRBJ2-7
CDR3nt: TGCGCCAGCAGCCTCGGGAGTTCCTACGAGCAGTACTTC
CDR3aa: CASSLGSSYEQYF

d_gene: NA
v_gene: TRBV19
abundance: NA
len: 13
j_gene: TRBJ1-2
CDR3nt: TGTGCCAGTAGTATGTCGCAGGACTATGGCTACACCTTC
CDR3aa: CASSMSQDYGYTF

d_gene: NA
v_gene: TRBV5-4
abundance: NA
len: 17
j_gene: TRBJ2-3
CDR3nt: TGTGCCAGCAGCACGTTAGCGCCCGTCCTGAACACAGATACGCAGTATTTT
CDR3aa: CASSTLAPVLNTDTQYF

d_gene: TRBD2
v_gene: TRBV2
abundance: once
len: 14
j_gene: TRBJ2-7
CDR3nt: TGTGCCAGCTTCGAGTTGGGACTAGCTCCCGAGCAGTACTTC
CDR3aa: CASFELGLAPEQYF

d_gene: NA
v_gene: TRBV9
abundance: NA
len: 15
j_gene: TRBJ1-6
CDR3nt: TGTGCCAGCGGGGAGGGTGGGTCCAATAATTCACCCCTCCACTTT
CDR3aa: CASGEGGSNNSPLHF

d_gene: NA
v_gene: TRBV6-5
abundance: NA
len: 12
j_gene: TRBJ2-1
CDR3nt: TGTGCCAGCAGCCCCGGGCCCAATGAGCAGTTCTTC
CDR3aa: CASSPGPNEQFF

d_gene: NA
v_gene: TRBV2
abundance: NA
len: 11
j_gene: TRBJ2-3
CDR3nt: TGTGCCAGCGGAAGCACAGATACGCAGTATTTT
CDR3aa: CASGSTDTQYF

d_gene: TRBD1
v_gene: TRBV11-2
abundance: NA
len: 16
j_gene: TRBJ2-2
CDR3nt: TGTGCCAGCAGCAATTCCGGGACAGTTAACACCGGGGAGCTGTTTTTT
CDR3aa: CASSNSGTVNTGELFF

d_gene: NA
v_gene: TRBV6-1
abundance: NA
len: 14
j_gene: TRBJ2-2
CDR3nt: TGTGCCAGCAGTGAATGGGGGTACAGCGGGGAGCTGTTTTTT
CDR3aa: CASSEWGYSGELFF

d_gene: TRBD2
v_gene: TRBV6-5
abundance: NA
len: 15
j_gene: TRBJ2-3
CDR3nt: TGTGCCAGCAGCCTTAAAGCGGGGGACACAGATACGCAGTATTTT
CDR3aa: CASSLKAGDTDTQYF

d_gene: TRBD2
v_gene: TRBV5-4
abundance: NA
len: 15
j_gene: TRBJ2-1
CDR3nt: TGTGCCAGCAGCGGGGGACTAGCGGGGGACAATGAGCAGTTCTTC
CDR3aa: CASSGGLAGDNEQFF

d_gene: TRBD1
v_gene: TRBV4-1
abundance: NA
len: 18
j_gene: TRBJ2-7
CDR3nt: TGCGCCAGCAGCCAAGAGTATCACCTTGGACAGGGGCAGTACGAGCAGTACTTC
CDR3aa: CASSQEYHLGQGQYEQYF

d_gene: NA
v_gene: TRBV27
abundance: NA
len: 11
j_gene: TRBJ1-1
CDR3nt: TGTGCCACCTTGACGAACACTGAAGCTTTCTTT
CDR3aa: CATLTNTEAFF

d_gene: NA
v_gene: TRBV27
abundance: NA
len: 18
j_gene: TRBJ1-4
CDR3nt: TGTGCCAGCAGTTTAATTGGACCCGGGCGGGAGGGTCGAGAAAAACTGTTTTTT
CDR3aa: CASSLIGPGREGREKLFF

d_gene: TRBD1
v_gene: TRBV27
abundance: few
len: 14
j_gene: TRBJ2-7
CDR3nt: TGTGCCAGCAGTTTAAAGGGACAGGCCTACGAGCAGTACTTC
CDR3aa: CASSLKGQAYEQYF

d_gene: TRBD1
v_gene: TRBV6-6
abundance: NA
len: 14
j_gene: TRBJ2-2
CDR3nt: TGTGCCAGCAGTTACACGACAGGGTCCGGGGAGCTGTTTTTT
CDR3aa: CASSYTTGSGELFF

d_gene: NA
v_gene: TRBV30
abundance: NA
len: 15
j_gene: TRBJ2-2
CDR3nt: TGTGCCTGGAGCACCCACGTAGTGAACACCGGGGAGCTGTTTTTT
CDR3aa: CAWSTHVVNTGELFF

d_gene: NA
v_gene: TRBV9
abundance: NA
len: 14
j_gene: TRBJ1-1
CDR3nt: TGTGCCAGCAGCGTAGAAGGGGCTGGCACTGAAGCTTTCTTT
CDR3aa: CASSVEGAGTEAFF

d_gene: NA
v_gene: TRBV4-1
abundance: NA
len: 13
j_gene: TRBJ2-7
CDR3nt: TGCGCCAGCAGCCAAAAAACGGAGAGCGAGCAGTACTTC
CDR3aa: CASSQKTESEQYF

d_gene: NA
v_gene: TRBV9
abundance: once
len: 16
j_gene: TRBJ1-6
CDR3nt: TGTGCCAGCAGTACAACAGGTAGCTCCTATAATTCACCCCTCCACTTT
CDR3aa: CASSTTGSSYNSPLHF

d_gene: TRBD1
v_gene: TRBV5-4
abundance: NA
len: 14
j_gene: TRBJ1-4
CDR3nt: TGTGCCAGCAGCCAGACAGGGGAAGGCGAAAAACTGTTTTTT
CDR3aa: CASSQTGEGEKLFF

d_gene: NA
v_gene: TRBV27
abundance: NA
len: 13
j_gene: TRBJ2-7
CDR3nt: TGTGCCAGCAGTTTATCGGGGCAGGATGAGCAGTACTTC
CDR3aa: CASSLSGQDEQYF

d_gene: TRBD2
v_gene: TRBV18
abundance: NA
len: 16
j_gene: TRBJ2-5
CDR3nt: TGTGCCAGCTCACCCGGACTAGCGGGAGAGGTGGAGACCCAGTACTTC
CDR3aa: CASSPGLAGEVETQYF

d_gene: NA
v_gene: TRBV19
abundance: few
len: 15
j_gene: TRBJ1-6
CDR3nt: TGTGCCACCGCGATGGGCGGTGGTGGGGATTCACCCCTCCACTTT
CDR3aa: CATAMGGGGDSPLHF

d_gene: NA
v_gene: TRBV25-1
abundance: NA
len: 12
j_gene: TRBJ1-2
CDR3nt: TGTGCCAGCAGTGTGGGGTTGGATGGCTACACCTTC
CDR3aa: CASSVGLDGYTF

d_gene: NA
v_gene: TRBV28
abundance: NA
len: 15
j_gene: TRBJ2-5
CDR3nt: TGTGCCAGCAGTTTATACCCCTCGGTGGAAGAGACCCAGTACTTC
CDR3aa: CASSLYPSVEETQYF